The 28 T cell receptor beta chains presented below share a single source sample, sequenced in a study of identical twins. TCRdb recomputed calls from the 5' RACE reads with MiXCR, one row per CDR3 protein. Here the sample spans some 500,000 distinct CDR3 sequences, roughly a fifth being singletons. This sample was shared with a second study, whose subject was T cells expressing NK-cell markers.

The sequencing sample was made of CD4+ T cells sorted from blood. These receptors were collected from a woman aged 18-35 years in good health.

The chain employs TRBV20-1 and TRBJ2-7, with TRBD1 as a possible D gene (6 bases). The CDR3 totals 14 residues. CDR1 DFQATT and CDR2 SNEGSKA come from the germline V gene (reference sequence). V was shortened by 6 bases and J by 5 bases, with 20 bases between the two germline ends. The CDR3 region is CSAPKNRAPNEQYF. The CDR3 DNA follows: TGCAGTGCCCCGAAGAACAGGGCCCCCAACGAGCAGTACTTC.

The chain recombines TRBV20-1 with TRBJ1-4; TRBD1 agrees at 7 bases. This CDR3 spans 14 amino acids. Per the germline V gene, CDR1 is DFQATT and CDR2 is SNEGSKA (reference sequence). The V and J ends lost 5 bases and 9 bases, in that order; junction bases with no gene match: 12. This CDR3 is CSAVPGTELQKLFF. The CDR3 DNA reads TGCAGTGCTGTCCCCGGGACAGAGCTCCAAAAACTGTTTTTT.

The chain combines TRBV2 with TRBJ2-7; the match to TRBD2 covers 8 bases. The ends lost 6 bases at V and 1 base at J; junction bases unmatched: 8. From germline, CDR1 is SNHLY and CDR2 FYNNEI. The CDR3 covers 15 residues. This CDR3 reads CASSVSAGASYEQYF. CDR3 coding DNA: TGTGCCAGCAGCGTCTCAGCGGGAGCATCCTACGAGCAGTACTTC.

This clonotype was observed a handful of times. This chain uses TRBV29-1 with TRBJ2-1; no clear D gene. Germline V lookup: CDR1 SQVTM, CDR2 ANQGSEA. V was clipped by 7 bases and J by 3 bases, with 16 bases between them. CDR3 length equals 14 residues. The CDR3 loop reads CSGKKGRFYNEQFF. The CDR3 coding sequence is TGCAGCGGTAAAAAAGGACGGTTCTACAATGAGCAGTTCTTC.

J is TRBJ2-1 and V is TRBV3-1; 14 positions match TRBD2. The CDR3 is 20 amino acids. Germline-derived CDR1 and CDR2 are LGHDT and YNNKEL (reference sequence). Trimming cost V 2 bases and J 2 bases; bases outside gene matches: 11. The CDR3 region is CASSQRTGTSGSSTYNEQFF. The CDR3 bases are TGTGCCAGCAGCCAACGCACCGGGACTAGCGGGAGTTCCACCTACAATGAGCAGTTCTTC.

V and J are TRBV5-6 and TRBJ1-1, with D possibly matching TRBD1 (5 bases). The CDR3 is 15 amino acids. V was trimmed by 1 base and J by 1 base, leaving 11 bases between them. CDR1 is SGHDT and CDR2 is YYEEEE in the germline V gene. The CDR3 DNA is TGTGCCAGCAGCTTGCTACAGGCGAGGAACACTGAAGCTTTCTTT. Its translation: CASSLLQARNTEAFF.

The chain combines TRBV12-3 or TRBV12-4 with TRBJ2-1; no definite D call. V gave up 6 bases and J gave up 6 bases, with 12 bases separating them. The CDR3 runs 13 residues. CDR3 residues: CASRKVNVNEQFF. In nucleotides, the CDR3 is TGTGCCAGCAGGAAGGTGAACGTCAATGAGCAGTTCTTC.

The rearrangement uses TRBV10-1 and TRBJ2-4; the D gene is possibly TRBD1 (5 bases). The CDR3 has 13 amino acids. Germline V gene sequence: CDR1 WNHNN, CDR2 SYGVQD (reference sequence). With 0 bases removed from V and 9 bases from J, the gap between germline ends came to 9 bases. CDR3 DNA: TGCGCCAGCAGTGAGTCTACAGGTCGCATTCAGTACTTC. Its protein is CASSESTGRIQYF.

This clonotype was observed a handful of times. The chain uses TRBV20-1 and TRBJ2-7, with no clear D. CDR3 size: 13 residues. Germline V gene data show CDR1 as DFQATT and CDR2 as SNEGSKA (reference sequence). The germline V and J ends were trimmed by 0 bases and 2 bases, with 8 bases remaining between them. The CDR3 sequence is CSARELRTYEQYF. The CDR3 bases are TGCAGTGCTAGAGAACTTCGGACCTACGAGCAGTACTTC.

The genes are TRBV6-2 or TRBV6-3 and TRBJ2-3; 12 bases are a match to TRBD1. The germline CDR1 and CDR2 sequences are MNHEY and SVGEGT. V dropped 7 bases and J dropped 5; count of bases not matched to a gene: 13. This CDR3 is built from 17 residues. CDR3 in amino acids: CASTPQVGQGAGDTQYF. The CDR3 bases are TGTGCCAGCACCCCCCAGGTGGGACAGGGGGCCGGAGATACGCAGTATTTT.

This clonotype was detected a few times. CDR3 protein: CAISGSGDSNQPQHF. Written as DNA, the CDR3 is TGTGCCATCAGTGGATCGGGGGATAGCAATCAGCCCCAGCATTTT. The chain recombines TRBV10-3 with TRBJ1-5; maybe TRBD1 (5 bases). V shed 4 bases and J shed 0 bases, with 10 bases lying between them. The CDR3 runs 15 residues. The germline gives CDR1 ENHRY, CDR2 SYGVKD.

This clonotype was found a few times. The gene calls are TRBV12-3 or TRBV12-4 and TRBJ1-5, with D tentatively TRBD1 (5 bases). The CDR3 has 15 amino acids. The V and J ends lost 6 bases and 1 base respectively, with 13 bases between them. The CDR3 sequence: CASRLSGHSNQPQHF. In nucleotides, the CDR3 is TGTGCCAGCAGGCTTTCTGGACACAGCAATCAGCCCCAGCATTTT.

The chain has TRBV9 and TRBJ2-1; 7 bases fit TRBD2. Germline V gene sequence: CDR1 SGDLS, CDR2 YYNGEE. CDR3 length equals 20 residues. Trimming removed 0 bases from V and 0 bases from J; junction bases left unmatched: 15. The CDR3 sequence is CASSVDPGLLRLSSYNEQFF. CDR3 DNA sequence: TGTGCCAGCAGCGTAGATCCGGGACTATTAAGGCTTAGCTCCTACAATGAGCAGTTCTTC.

At least ten counts were recorded for this clonotype. This sequence joins TRBV12-3 or TRBV12-4 and TRBJ1-6; D possibly corresponds to TRBD1 (5 bases). The CDR3 is 13 residues long. V lost 4 bases and J lost 9, with 10 bases in between. The CDR3 DNA reads TGTGCCAGCAGTTCCCAGGGTGTTTCACCCCTCCACTTT. Translation gives CASSSQGVSPLHF.

This clonotype was counted between two and nine times. CDR3 loop: CATSDPLSSYNEQFF. CDR3 DNA: TGTGCCACCAGTGATCCCCTCTCCTCCTACAATGAGCAGTTCTTC. This sequence joins TRBV24-1 and TRBJ2-1; no clear D. Germline lookup yields CDR1 KGHDR and CDR2 SFDVKD. CDR3 size: 15 residues. The V end was cut by 3 bases, the J end by 0 bases, with 8 bases between.

In DNA form, the CDR3 reads TGCGCCAGCAGCTCCCAGGGACAGGGGACCAAAAACATTCAGTACTTC. Translating gives CASSSQGQGTKNIQYF. The rearrangement joins TRBV5-1 to TRBJ2-4; 10 bases agree with TRBD1. The CDR3 consists of 16 residues. V dropped 3 bases and J dropped 2; count of bases not matched to a gene: 5. In germline, CDR1 is SGHRS, CDR2 YFSETQ.

This clonotype was seen more than once but under ten times. The V gene is TRBV10-3, the J gene TRBJ2-2; D may match TRBD1 or TRBD2 (5 bases each). The CDR3 totals 13 residues. Deletions cut 6 bases from V and 4 bases from J, with 9 bases between. The germline V gene encodes CDR1 ENHRY and CDR2 SYGVKD. In DNA, the CDR3 is TGTGCCATCAGCTCGGGACCCACCGGGGAGCTGTTTTTT. Its translation: CAISSGPTGELFF.

This clonotype was seen at least ten times. V and J are TRBV9 and TRBJ1-1; D not resolved. The V gene's germline CDR1 is SGDLS and CDR2 YYNGEE. V lost 2 bases to trimming and J lost 2 bases, with 7 bases between them. This CDR3 comprises 13 residues. CDR3 sequence reads: CASSVSLNTEAFF. The DNA for the CDR3 is TGTGCCAGCAGCGTCTCCCTCAACACTGAAGCTTTCTTT.

The sample holds a few counts of this clonotype. The chain employs TRBV7-6 and TRBJ1-2, with TRBD1 matching over 8 bases. Germline V gene lookup returns CDR1 SGHVS and CDR2 FNYEAQ. V gave up 8 bases and J gave up 6 bases; unmatched junction bases: 2. CDR3 length: 11 amino acids. The DNA of the CDR3 is TGTGCCAGCGGACAGGGCGATGGCTACACCTTC. Residues: CASGQGDGYTF.

Here the CDR3 DNA reads TGTGCCACCAGCCTAACCTCTGGGAGGCCAGAAGAGACCCAGTACTTC. It is translated as CATSLTSGRPEETQYF. The chain combines TRBV15 with TRBJ2-5; D perhaps matches TRBD2 (6 bases). The CDR3 is 16 residues long. Germline CDR1 is LNHNV and CDR2 is YYDKDF (reference sequence). With 5 bases removed from V and 3 bases from J, the gap between germline ends came to 19 bases.

This clonotype was observed a few times. The chain recombines TRBV27 with TRBJ1-6; D is undetermined. This CDR3 has 14 residues. CDR1 is MNHEY and CDR2 is SMNVEV in the germline V gene (reference sequence). Trimming pared 3 bases from V and 7 bases from J, leaving 10 bases between. Written as DNA, the CDR3 is TGTGCCAGCAGTTTCTCGTCAGCAAATTCACCCCTCCACTTT. Its translation: CASSFSSANSPLHF.

The genes are TRBV7-3 and TRBJ2-7; D gene uncertain. This CDR3 region has 13 residues. Germline V lookup: CDR1 SGHTA, CDR2 FQGTGA. V gave up 0 bases and J gave up 5 bases, with 8 bases separating them. The CDR3 DNA is TGTGCCAGCAGCTTAACTCAGGTTCACGAGCAGTACTTC. Amino acids: CASSLTQVHEQYF.

This clonotype was counted between two and nine times. This sequence joins TRBV7-2 and TRBJ2-3; 7 nucleotides align to TRBD2. The V and J ends lost 3 bases and 3 bases, in that order; junction bases with no gene match: 6. Per germline, CDR1 SGHTA and CDR2 FQGNSA. The CDR3 spans 15 residues. The CDR3 DNA is TGTGCCAGCAGCTTTGGCGGGAGTAAGACAGATACGCAGTATTTT. Protein product: CASSFGGSKTDTQYF.

This clonotype was counted between two and nine times. The chain is built from TRBV5-6 and TRBJ1-5; a weak D match, TRBD1 (6 bases). The CDR3 has 15 amino acids. Trimming cost V 3 bases and J 1 base, with 11 bases left between them. CDR1 SGHDT and CDR2 YYEEEE come from the germline V gene. The chain's CDR3 is CASSSTGKSNQPQHF. CDR3 nucleotides: TGTGCCAGCAGCTCAACAGGGAAGAGCAATCAGCCCCAGCATTTT.

There are many counts of this clonotype. The chain recombines TRBV12-3 or TRBV12-4 with TRBJ1-1; tentatively, D is TRBD1 (5 bases). The CDR3 loop spans 14 amino acids. Between the trimmed V and J ends, which lost 3 bases and 2 bases, there was a span of 10 bases. CDR3 DNA sequence: TGTGCCAGCAGTTTCGGACAAGCAAACACTGAAGCTTTCTTT. Amino acids: CASSFGQANTEAFF.

The sample holds one count of this clonotype. The chain joins TRBV3-1 to TRBJ2-5; TRBD2 matches at 9 bases. Trimming removed 1 base from V and 5 bases from J; junction bases left unmatched: 5. Germline V lookup: CDR1 LGHDT, CDR2 YNNKEL (reference sequence). The CDR3 totals 15 residues. The CDR3: CASSQGGGARETQYF. As DNA, the CDR3 is TGTGCCAGCAGCCAAGGCGGGGGGGCAAGGGAGACCCAGTACTTC.

This clonotype was seen a few times. The V call is TRBV15, the J call TRBJ2-3; D gene unclear. Germline CDR1 reads LNHNV; CDR2 reads YYDKDF (reference sequence). V was cut by 2 bases and J by 2 bases, with 2 bases left in between. The CDR3 is 12 amino acids. This CDR3 reads CATSRNTDTQYF. The CDR3 coding sequence is TGTGCCACCAGCAGAAACACAGATACGCAGTATTTT.

J is TRBJ2-1 and V is TRBV20-1, with 9 positions matching TRBD2. The CDR3 covers 14 residues. Germline trimming cut 5 bases from V and 2 bases from J; bases unmatched to any gene: 4. In germline, CDR1 is DFQATT, CDR2 SNEGSKA (reference sequence). The CDR3 DNA reads TGCAGTGCTTTAGCGGGAGCCCCCTACAATGAGCAGTTCTTC. It is translated as CSALAGAPYNEQFF.